The clone carrying this T cell receptor (beta chain) has only a few counts. Its matching antigen is unknown. The data stem from a study of OX40 agonist ivuxolimab in advanced cancers. Notes on the study in general: At 0.1-3.0 mg/kg, partial responders had clonal expansion among the lowest observed. The average count of expanded clones was higher among CD8+ T cells than among CD4+.

Method: immunoSEQ multiplex PCR; TCRdb's copy keeps in-frame clones and lacks some. This table has roughly 55,000 clones, 75% to 90% appearing once. Sequences were derived from CD4+ or CD8+ T cells sorted from blood, sampled in a trial of the OX40 agonist ivuxolimab. The sequence came from an adult with an advanced solid tumor such as melanoma, head and neck, liver or kidney cancer.

The CDR3 is CASSVIIGGPPYNEQFF. For the CDR3, the DNA is TGCGCCAGCAGCGTTATAATCGGTGGGCCACCCTACAATGAGCAGTTCTTC. The chain employs TRBV5-1 and TRBJ2-1; no clear D. This CDR3 region has 17 residues. The V end lost 4 bases, the J end lost 2 bases, and 19 bases lay between the germline ends. Germline V lookup: CDR1 SGHRS, CDR2 YFSETQ. Full variable domain (missing parts from reference TRBV5-1 and TRBJ2-1): KAGVTQTPRYLIKTRGQQVTLSCSPISGHRSVSWYQQTPGQGLQFLFEYFSETQRNKGNFPGRFSGRQFSNSRSEMNVSTLELGDSALYLCASSVIIGGPPYNEQFFGPGTRLTVL.